This T cell receptor (beta chain) is from a study of cytomegalovirus exposure and HLA in healthy donors. Use of 60 Vbeta and 13 Jbeta primers characterized the PCR. Profiled with immunoSEQ multiplex PCR; TCRdb holds only in-frame clones, not every one. The repertoire holds around 160,000 clones, with 77% as singletons. The sequence was obtained from a woman aged 40 to 50 in good health and CMV-seropositive. The sample was PBMCs.

CDR3 nucleotides: TGTGCCAGCAGAAGGGGAGGTACAGGGGGCACTGAAGCTTTCTTT. Translation: CASRRGGTGGTEAFF. The chain couples TRBV25-1 to TRBJ1-1, with 8 bases that match TRBD1. Germline lookup yields CDR1 MGHDK and CDR2 SYGVNS. This CDR3 contains 15 residues. The V gene end was trimmed by 6 bases and the J gene end by 4 bases; junction bases not matched to a gene: 10.